A single sample gave rise to the 8 T cell receptor beta chains below, sequenced in a study of shared clonotypes between healthy human individuals. Assay: immunoSEQ multiplex PCR; the TCRdb copy retains only in-frame clones and omits some. The data show roughly 170,000 clones, with 65% to 70% seen just once and 8.5% to 12% held by the top ten. Sequencing was done on a sample of memory CD4+ T cells sorted from blood. Subset given: CD45RA-negative fraction. Receptors were obtained from a man aged 25-45 years in good health.

This clone has only one observation. V usage is TRBV18 and J usage is TRBJ2-1, with 9 positions matching TRBD2. The CDR3 runs 17 residues. V was pared by 2 bases and J by 8 bases, with 13 bases of the junction left unmatched. The germline CDR1 and CDR2 sequences are KGHSH and LQKENI. CDR3 nucleotides: TGTGCCAGCTCACCAACGATAGCGGGAGTAATGTGGGATGAGCAGTTCTTC. Translated: CASSPTIAGVMWDEQFF.

Only one count was recorded for this clone. V and J are TRBV11-2 and TRBJ2-3; D not certain. V was trimmed by 1 base and J by 6 bases, leaving 5 bases between them. Germline V gives CDR1 SGHAT, CDR2 FQNNGV. CDR3 size: 12 residues. The CDR3 DNA is TGTGCCAGCAGCTTAGTTCTGGATACGCAGTATTTT. Its protein is CASSLVLDTQYF.

The rearrangement links TRBV11-2 to TRBJ2-2; no reliable D call. V was clipped by 5 bases and J by 4 bases, with 11 bases between them. The CDR3 has 14 residues. Germline V gene data show CDR1 as SGHAT and CDR2 as FQNNGV. CDR3 amino acids: CASSPQRATGELFF. DNA for the CDR3: TGTGCCAGCAGCCCCCAGCGTGCCACCGGGGAGCTGTTTTTT.

V and J are TRBV11-2 and TRBJ1-2; 10 bases agree with TRBD1. Germline V gene sequence: CDR1 SGHAT, CDR2 FQNNGV. Germline trimming cut 7 bases from V and 4 bases from J; bases unmatched to any gene: 6. There are 14 residues in the CDR3. CDR3 residues: CASTLTGGPYGYTF. The DNA of the CDR3 is TGTGCCAGCACCTTGACAGGGGGCCCCTATGGCTACACCTTC.

On this clone itself: One junction end does not reproduce the germline sequence, and a read error may be involved. The chain links TRBV7-2 to TRBJ1-1; 9 nucleotides align to TRBD1. Germline CDR1 SGHTA, CDR2 FQGNSA. This CDR3 is built from 11 residues. This CDR3 is CASSSGQGRVF. The CDR3 DNA sequence: TGTGCCAGCAGCTCCGGACAGGGGCGGGTATTT. Variable domain in full (rest from reference TRBV7-2 and TRBJ1-1): GAGVSQSPSNKVTEKGKDVELRCDPISGHTALYWYRQSLGQGLEFLIYFQGNSAPDKSGLPSDRFSAERTGGSVSTLTIQRTQQEDSAVYLCASSSGQGRVFGQGTRLTVV.

This clone was picked up a small number of times. V is TRBV5-6 and J is TRBJ2-7; D ambiguous. Per germline, CDR1 SGHDT and CDR2 YYEEEE. Trimming left V 4 bases short and J 2 bases short, with 13 bases between. The CDR3 covers 14 residues. Here the CDR3 DNA reads TGTGCCAGCAGCCCGACTCTTCCGACCTACGAGCAGTACTTC. This codes for CASSPTLPTYEQYF.

The chain has TRBV7-2 and TRBJ2-7, with D unclear. Trimming took 5 bases from V and 0 from J, leaving 17 bases between them. Germline V gene sequence: CDR1 SGHTA, CDR2 FQGNSA. This CDR3 has 16 residues. CDR3 sequence (DNA): TGTGCCAGCAGCCCGGATGGCTCTTGGCTCTCCTACGAGCAGTACTTC. It yields the protein CASSPDGSWLSYEQYF.

This clone was counted many times. Here the CDR3 DNA reads TGTGCCAGCAGCCCGACGCTAGGTGCAGATACGCAGTATTTT. Translation: CASSPTLGADTQYF. V and J are TRBV7-9 and TRBJ2-3; D gene unclear. The CDR3 extends over 14 amino acids. The V end lost 5 bases, the J end lost 4 bases, and 13 bases lay between the germline ends. Germline lookup yields CDR1 SEHNR and CDR2 FQNEAQ (reference sequence).